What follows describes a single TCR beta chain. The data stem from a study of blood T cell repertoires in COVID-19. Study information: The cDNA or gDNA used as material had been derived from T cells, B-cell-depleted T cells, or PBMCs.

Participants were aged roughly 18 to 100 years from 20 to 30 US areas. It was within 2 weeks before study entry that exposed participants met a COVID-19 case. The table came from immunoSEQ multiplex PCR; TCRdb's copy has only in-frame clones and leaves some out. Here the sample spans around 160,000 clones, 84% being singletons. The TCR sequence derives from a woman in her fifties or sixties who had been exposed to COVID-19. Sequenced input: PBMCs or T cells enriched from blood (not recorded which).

The DNA for the CDR3 is TGTGCCAGTAGTAATAAAAACTATGGCTACACCTTC. Its protein is CASSNKNYGYTF. V usage is TRBV19 and J usage is TRBJ1-2, with D unresolved. V was clipped by 4 bases and J by 2 bases, with 5 bases between them. The germline CDR1 and CDR2 sequences are LNHDA and SQIVND (reference sequence). This CDR3 spans 12 amino acids.